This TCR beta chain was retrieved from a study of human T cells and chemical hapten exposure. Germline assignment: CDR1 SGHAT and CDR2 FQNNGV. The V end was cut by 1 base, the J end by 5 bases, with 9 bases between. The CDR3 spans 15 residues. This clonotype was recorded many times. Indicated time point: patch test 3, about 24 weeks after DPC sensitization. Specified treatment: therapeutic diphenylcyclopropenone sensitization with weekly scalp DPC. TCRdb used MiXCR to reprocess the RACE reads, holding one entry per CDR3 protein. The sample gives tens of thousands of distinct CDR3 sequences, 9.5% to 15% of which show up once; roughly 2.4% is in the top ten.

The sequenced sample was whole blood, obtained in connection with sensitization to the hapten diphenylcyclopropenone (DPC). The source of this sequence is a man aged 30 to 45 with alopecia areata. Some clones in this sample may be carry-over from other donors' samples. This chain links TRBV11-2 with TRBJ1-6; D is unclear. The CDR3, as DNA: TGTGCCAGCAGCTTAGTGGTGCCCGATAATTCACCCCTCCACTTT. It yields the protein CASSLVVPDNSPLHF.